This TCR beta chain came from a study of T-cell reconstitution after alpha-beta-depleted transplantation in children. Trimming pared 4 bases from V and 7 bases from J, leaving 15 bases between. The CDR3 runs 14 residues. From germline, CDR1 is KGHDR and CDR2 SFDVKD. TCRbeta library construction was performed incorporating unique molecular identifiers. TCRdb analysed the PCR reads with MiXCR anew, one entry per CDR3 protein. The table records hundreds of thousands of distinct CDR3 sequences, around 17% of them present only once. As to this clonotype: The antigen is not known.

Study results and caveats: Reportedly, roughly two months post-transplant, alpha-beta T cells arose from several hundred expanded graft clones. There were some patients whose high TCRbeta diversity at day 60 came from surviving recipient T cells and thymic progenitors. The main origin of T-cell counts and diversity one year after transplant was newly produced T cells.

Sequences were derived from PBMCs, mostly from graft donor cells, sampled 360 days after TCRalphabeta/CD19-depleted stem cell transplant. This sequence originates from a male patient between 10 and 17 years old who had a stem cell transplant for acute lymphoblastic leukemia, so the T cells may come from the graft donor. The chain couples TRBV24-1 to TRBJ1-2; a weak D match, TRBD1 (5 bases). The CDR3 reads CATSDRQTFGGYTF. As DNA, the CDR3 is TGTGCCACCAGTGACCGACAGACGTTTGGTGGCTACACCTTC.